This T cell receptor beta chain was recovered during a study of blood T cell repertoires in COVID-19. Sequencing was performed with immunoSEQ multiplex PCR; in TCRdb, only in-frame clones are kept and a portion is missing. The sample comprises over 200,000 clones, around 85% of which are singletons, and 5.1% rests with the top ten. V gave up 4 bases and J gave up 2 bases; unmatched junction bases: 9. The germline V gene encodes CDR1 LGHDT and CDR2 YNNKEL (reference sequence). This CDR3 has 17 amino acids. The chain employs TRBV3-1 (or the pseudogene TRBV3-2) and TRBJ2-7; 12 bases are shared with TRBD2. The specimen sequenced was peripheral blood. This TCR came from a human donor in a cohort sampled during active COVID-19. In DNA form, the CDR3 reads TGTGCCAGCAGCCCGTTCCACCTAGCGGGAGGGCCCTACGAGCAGTACTTC. Translated: CASSPFHLAGGPYEQYF.